These 18 T cell receptor beta chains were all obtained from the same sample, sequenced in a study of control samples from healthy donors and cancer patients. TCRdb's table, derived via immunoSEQ multiplex PCR, lists solely in-frame clones and lacks some. The table records over 150,000 clones, under 96% of them present only once. Input material: blood. The receptors shown here come from a young woman in good health.

The V gene is TRBV6-2 or TRBV6-3, the J gene TRBJ1-2; D not resolved. Trimming removed 1 base at V and 8 bases at J, with 8 bases between. The CDR3 spans 12 residues. The V gene's germline CDR1 is MNHEY and CDR2 SVGEGT. CDR3 coding DNA: TGTGCCAGCAGTTACTTAGGACGGGGCTACACCTTC. This codes for CASSYLGRGYTF.

The V call is TRBV27, the J call TRBJ2-1; 10 bases are shared with TRBD2. The CDR3 loop spans 15 amino acids. J lost 2 bases, V lost 7 bases, and 5 bases had no gene match. The V gene's germline CDR1 is MNHEY and CDR2 SMNVEV (reference sequence). The DNA for the CDR3 is TGTGCCAGCAACCCCAGCGGGGGGGCCTACAATGAGCAGTTCTTC. This gives the protein CASNPSGGAYNEQFF.

This chain links TRBV29-1 with TRBJ2-7; 9 bases fit TRBD2. Germline V gene sequence: CDR1 SQVTM, CDR2 ANQGSEA. Germline trimming cut 5 bases from V and 2 bases from J; bases unmatched to any gene: 10. CDR3 length equals 15 residues. CDR3 sequence reads: CSVSIKAGGPYEQYF. As DNA, the CDR3 is TGCAGCGTTTCTATTAAGGCGGGAGGGCCCTACGAGCAGTACTTC.

The chain employs TRBV5-6 and TRBJ2-7, with a weak D call TRBD2 (5 bases). Germline assignment: CDR1 SGHDT and CDR2 YYEEEE. V was trimmed by 2 bases and J by 1 base, leaving 13 bases between them. The CDR3 spans 15 residues. Here the CDR3 DNA reads TGTGCCAGCAGCTTTGACGGACTGAGTTCCTACGAGCAGTACTTC. It translates to CASSFDGLSSYEQYF.

This clone has just one count. V and J are TRBV30 and TRBJ1-2, with D hard to call. The CDR3 consists of 11 residues. V was pared by 7 bases and J by 2 bases, with 8 bases between. Germline CDR1 is GTSNPN and CDR2 is SVGIG (reference sequence). This CDR3 is CASKINYGYTF. The CDR3 nucleotides are TGTGCCTCCAAGATCAACTATGGCTACACCTTC. Full variable domain (rest looked up from reference TRBV30 and TRBJ1-2): SQTIHQWPATLVQPVGSPLSLECTVEGTSNPNLYWYRQAAGRGLQLLFYSVGIGQISSEVPQNLSASRPQDRQFILSSKKLLLSDSGFYLCASKINYGYTFGSGTRLTVV.

The chain has TRBV6-4 and TRBJ2-3, with 8 nucleotides matching TRBD2. From germline, CDR1 is MRHNA and CDR2 SNTAGT. There are 14 residues in the CDR3. Losses at the gene ends were 3 bases for V and 5 bases for J; bases not matched to a gene: 4. The CDR3 nucleotides are TGTGCCAGCAGTGAAGCGGGGGCTGAAGATACGCAGTATTTT. Protein product: CASSEAGAEDTQYF.

The V gene is TRBV15, the J gene TRBJ1-2; D is perhaps TRBD1 (5 bases). V was cut by 4 bases and J by 8 bases, with 17 bases left in between. The CDR3 runs 14 residues. Germline V gene lookup returns CDR1 LNHNV and CDR2 YYDKDF (reference sequence). DNA for the CDR3: TGTGCCACCAGCACCGCCGCAGGTGGGGGGGGCTACACCTTC. Residues: CATSTAAGGGGYTF. Supplemented by reference TRBV15 and TRBJ1-2, the full variable domain reads DAMVIQNPRYQVTQFGKPVTLSCSQTLNHNVMYWYQQKSSQAPKLLFHYYDKDFNNEADTPDNFQSRRPNTSFCFLDIRSPGLGDTAMYLCATSTAAGGGGYTFGSGTRLTVV.

V is TRBV18 and J is TRBJ1-1, with TRBD1 matching over 10 bases. The J segment lost 4 bases and the V segment lost 3 bases, leaving 2 bases of the junction unmatched. The CDR3 runs 14 residues. Germline lookup yields CDR1 KGHSH and CDR2 LQKENI. CDR3 sequence: CASSPRDRGTEAFF. The CDR3 coding sequence is TGTGCCAGCTCACCCCGGGACAGGGGCACTGAAGCTTTCTTT.

This chain joins TRBV9 and TRBJ2-1; no clear D gene. Germline V gene data show CDR1 as SGDLS and CDR2 as YYNGEE. This CDR3 has 15 residues. Trimming pared 7 bases from V and 2 bases from J, leaving 16 bases between. CDR3 coding DNA: TGTGCCAGCTCTCCTCGGGCGAATCCCTACAATGAGCAGTTCTTC. It encodes CASSPRANPYNEQFF.

The chain links TRBV13 to TRBJ1-4; weak D call: TRBD1 (5 bases). V lost 5 bases and J lost 7, with 20 bases in between. The CDR3 is made up of 16 amino acids. Per germline, CDR1 PRHDT and CDR2 FYEKMQ (reference sequence). CDR3 coding DNA: TGTGCCAGCAGCCCCGACCTCCGTGGGGGAGGTGAAAAACTGTTTTTT. Its translation is CASSPDLRGGGEKLFF. The full variable domain, completed using reference TRBV13 and TRBJ1-4, is AAGVIQSPRHLIKEKRETATLKCYPIPRHDTVYWYQQGPGQDPQFLISFYEKMQSDKGSIPDRFSAQQFSDYHSELNMSSLELGDSALYFCASSPDLRGGGEKLFFGSGTQLSVL.

The chain combines TRBV10-2 with TRBJ1-5; a weak D match, TRBD1 (6 bases). Germline CDR1 WSHSY, CDR2 SAAADI. Trimming cost V 8 bases and J 0 bases, with 29 bases left between them. The CDR3 consists of 20 residues. The CDR3 DNA is TGCGCCAGCGATGGGGGGGGGCATTCGTTTTCGGCGAGTAGCAATCAGCCCCAGCATTTT. It specifies CASDGGGHSFSASSNQPQHF.

The rearrangement uses TRBV7-6 and TRBJ2-2, with 9 bases lining up with TRBD1. This CDR3 comprises 15 residues. CDR1 is SGHVS and CDR2 is FNYEAQ in the germline V gene. V dropped 4 bases and J dropped 4; count of bases not matched to a gene: 4. The CDR3 sequence: CASSSTGGSTGELFF. CDR3 sequence (DNA): TGTGCCAGCAGCTCGACAGGGGGGAGCACCGGGGAGCTGTTTTTT. Complete variable domain (other parts from reference TRBV7-6 and TRBJ2-2): GAGVSQSPRYKVTKRGQDVALRCDPISGHVSLYWYRQALGQGPEFLTYFNYEAQQDKSGLPNDRFSAERPEGSISTLTIQRTEQRDSAMYRCASSSTGGSTGELFFGEGSRLTVL.

CDR3 protein: CASSLSARGLTNYGYTF. The CDR3 nucleotides read TGTGCCAGCAGTTTATCAGCCAGGGGACTAACTAACTATGGCTACACCTTC. The rearrangement joins TRBV27 to TRBJ1-2, with a weak D call TRBD1 (6 bases). Germline V gene sequence: CDR1 MNHEY, CDR2 SMNVEV (reference sequence). CDR3 size: 17 residues. Trimming removed 0 bases at V and 0 bases at J, with 14 bases between.

CDR3 nucleotides: TGTGCCAGCAGCCAAGGGTCAGTATTCAATGAGCAGTTCTTC. It codes for CASSQGSVFNEQFF. V and J are TRBV4-2 and TRBJ2-1; D unclear. There are 14 residues in the CDR3. Trimming pared 1 base from V and 6 bases from J, leaving 10 bases between. CDR1 and CDR2 from the germline V gene are LGHNA and YNFKEQ.

The V and J genes are TRBV18 and TRBJ2-2; D possibly uses TRBD1 or TRBD2 (7 bases each). CDR1 is KGHSH, CDR2 LQKENI, per germline. CDR3 size: 15 residues. Between the trimmed V and J ends, which lost 4 bases and 4 bases, there was a span of 13 bases. The CDR3 coding sequence is TGTGCCAGCTCACGTCAGGGGGGGATCACCGGGGAGCTGTTTTTT. This gives the protein CASSRQGGITGELFF.

The chain links TRBV5-1 to TRBJ1-5; no firm D call. The CDR3 consists of 15 residues. The V end was cut by 0 bases, the J end by 2 bases, with 9 bases between. Germline values: CDR1 SGHRS, CDR2 YFSETQ. The CDR3 bases are TGCGCCAGCAGCTTGGGGGGTAGTGGCAATCAGCCCCAGCATTTT. Protein: CASSLGGSGNQPQHF.

The V gene is TRBV7-9, the J gene TRBJ2-7; 9 bases align to TRBD1. V shed 5 bases, J shed 3 bases, and the junction held 17 bases outside the gene matches. Germline CDR1 reads SEHNR; CDR2 reads FQNEAQ (reference sequence). The CDR3 runs 18 residues. CDR3 bases: TGTGCCAGCAGCCCCAGTCCCGGGACAGGGATCCCCTACTACGAGCAGTACTTC. It specifies CASSPSPGTGIPYYEQYF. The full variable domain, in which reference TRBV7-9 and TRBJ2-7 provide the parts outside the CDR3, is DTGVSQNPRHKITKRGQNVTFRCDPISEHNRLYWYRQTLGQGPEFLTYFQNEAQLEKSRLLSDRFSAERPKGSFSTLEIQRTEQGDSAMYLCASSPSPGTGIPYYEQYFGPGTRLTVT.

The V gene is TRBV3-1 (or the pseudogene TRBV3-2), the J gene TRBJ2-2; 10 nucleotides agree with TRBD2. Looked up from germline, CDR1 is LGHDT and CDR2 is YNNKEL (reference sequence). With V trimmed by 0 bases and J by 8 bases, 6 bases remained unmatched. CDR3 length equals 16 residues. CDR3 DNA sequence: TGTGCCAGCAGCCAAGAACTAGCGGGACCCGATGGGGAGCTGTTTTTT. This sequence encodes CASSQELAGPDGELFF.